One and the same sample provided the 21 T cell receptor beta chains below, sequenced in a study of cytomegalovirus exposure and HLA in healthy donors. TCRdb keeps only in-frame clones here, not all; method: immunoSEQ multiplex PCR. The table includes 150,000 to 200,000 clones, 91% detected once. Sequenced input: PBMCs. These receptors were obtained from a woman aged 18 to 35 in good health and CMV-seropositive.

The J gene is TRBJ1-2, the V gene TRBV6-5; D is possibly TRBD1 (6 bases). The CDR3 has 15 residues. V was trimmed by 6 bases and J by 2 bases, leaving 16 bases between them. Germline V gene lookup returns CDR1 MNHEY and CDR2 SVGAGI. The CDR3 DNA reads as TGTGCCAGCAGAGGGTGGACAGCCTTCAACTATGGCTACACCTTC. Its translation is CASRGWTAFNYGYTF.

V and J are TRBV5-1 and TRBJ2-7; 9 bases are shared with TRBD1. V was clipped by 0 bases and J by 6 bases; unmatched bases: 7. The CDR3 has 15 amino acids. Germline V gene data show CDR1 as SGHRS and CDR2 as YFSETQ. CDR3 nucleotides: TGCGCCAGCAGCTTGGTGGGACAGGGTTTTAGCGAGCAGTACTTC. Translation gives CASSLVGQGFSEQYF.

The count of this clone is one. The chain links TRBV27 to TRBJ2-7, with TRBD2 matching over 7 bases. The CDR3 covers 15 residues. V trimming: 7 bases; J trimming: 0 bases; junction bases outside the gene matches: 9. Germline V CDR1 and CDR2: MNHEY, SMNVEV (reference sequence). CDR3 sequence (DNA): TGTGCCAGCACTTATCTCGGGGGGAGCTCCTACGAGCAGTACTTC. Residues: CASTYLGGSSYEQYF.

The chain carries TRBV5-3 and TRBJ1-2; 7 bases are shared with TRBD1. TRBV5-3 is identified as an open reading frame with a role that is uncertain. CDR3 length: 16 amino acids. The J segment lost 0 bases and the V segment lost 0 bases, leaving 5 bases of the junction unmatched. The CDR3 DNA reads TGTGCCAGAAGCTTGGGGCCACAGGGGACTAACTATGGCTACACCTTC. It specifies CARSLGPQGTNYGYTF.

A few counts support this clone. This sequence joins TRBV11-3 and TRBJ2-3; D may be TRBD1 (5 bases). Germline-derived CDR1 and CDR2 are SGHNT and YENEEA. Between the trimmed V and J ends, which lost 2 bases and 3 bases, there was a span of 6 bases. This CDR3 is built from 13 residues. The CDR3 DNA follows: TGTGCCAGCAGCTTACCAGGGACAGATACGCAGTATTTT. The encoded protein is CASSLPGTDTQYF.

The DNA of the CDR3 is TGTGCCAGCTCACCAAGGGCAGGGGAAAACTATGGCTACACCTTC. Its protein is CASSPRAGENYGYTF. This chain uses TRBV18 with TRBJ1-2; D is perhaps TRBD1 (6 bases). V lost 2 bases to trimming and J lost 2 bases, with 12 bases between them. Germline lookup yields CDR1 KGHSH and CDR2 LQKENI. The CDR3 loop spans 15 amino acids.

The rearrangement uses TRBV10-2 and TRBJ2-7; TRBD2 aligns across 11 bases. Germline V CDR1 and CDR2: WSHSY, SAAADI. With 7 bases clipped from V and 2 bases from J, the junction kept 1 base outside the gene matches. This CDR3 comprises 13 residues. The CDR3 region is CASTSGGTYEQYF. In DNA form, the CDR3 reads TGCGCCAGCACTAGCGGGGGGACCTACGAGCAGTACTTC.

This chain joins TRBV16 and TRBJ1-1; 10 bases are shared with TRBD1. The CDR3 runs 14 residues. Germline CDR1 reads KGHSY; CDR2 reads FQNENV. V lost 3 bases and J lost 5; bases outside the gene matches: 3. CDR3 sequence: CASSQGQGSTEAFF. The CDR3 DNA is TGTGCCAGCAGCCAGGGACAGGGGTCAACTGAAGCTTTCTTT.

V and J are TRBV28 and TRBJ1-1; D is possibly TRBD1 (5 bases). V shed 3 bases and J shed 0 bases, with 8 bases lying between them. Germline CDR1 and CDR2: MDHEN and SYDVKM. The CDR3 contains 14 residues. CDR3 protein: CASSFRQLNTEAFF. The CDR3 DNA is TGTGCCAGCAGTTTTCGACAGCTGAACACTGAAGCTTTCTTT.

The genes are TRBV7-3 and TRBJ2-3, with D unclear. Deletions cut 0 bases from V and 4 bases from J, with 11 bases between. Germline V gene data show CDR1 as SGHTA and CDR2 as FQGTGA. The CDR3 is 15 residues long. As DNA, the CDR3 is TGTGCCAGCAGCTTAACCCCACAGAGATCAGATACGCAGTATTTT. Amino acids: CASSLTPQRSDTQYF.

V usage is TRBV10-1 and J usage is TRBJ2-2; 9 bases match TRBD1. In germline, CDR1 is WNHNN, CDR2 SYGVQD (reference sequence). The CDR3 length is 14 residues. V shed 6 bases and J 3 bases; nucleotides not matched to a gene: 2. CDR3 in amino acids: CASSRTGDTGELFF. The CDR3 DNA reads as TGCGCCAGCAGCAGGACAGGGGACACCGGGGAGCTGTTTTTT.

About this clone itself: Its ends do not fully match the called genes, so a read error is possible. The chain joins TRBV29-1 to TRBJ1-4; D unclear. The CDR3 extends over 11 amino acids. Germline lookup yields CDR1 SQVTM and CDR2 ANQGSEA. CDR3 sequence: CSVEGGEKLFF. CDR3 DNA sequence: TGCAGCGTCGAAGGAGGTGAAAAACTGTTTTTT. The full variable domain, completed using reference TRBV29-1 and TRBJ1-4, is SAVISQKPSRDICQRGTSLTIQCQVDSQVTMMFWYRQQPGQSLTLIATANQGSEATYESGFVIDKFPISRPNLTFSTLTVSNMSPEDSSIYLCSVEGGEKLFFGSGTQLSVL.

The chain combines TRBV5-8 with TRBJ1-5; the D is unclear. V lost 4 bases and J lost 6, with 14 bases in between. The CDR3 loop spans 14 amino acids. CDR1 SGHTS and CDR2 YDEGEE come from the germline V gene. CDR3 in amino acids: CASSPDGKGQPQHF. In DNA, the CDR3 is TGTGCCAGCAGCCCCGACGGGAAAGGTCAGCCCCAGCATTTT.

The chain employs TRBV11-2 and TRBJ2-3; 7 positions match TRBD1. After removal of 7 bases from V and 3 bases from J, the junction contained 4 bases not matched to a gene. The CDR3 spans 13 residues. The germline gives CDR1 SGHAT, CDR2 FQNNGV. The CDR3: CASKGAGTDTQYF. CDR3 sequence (DNA): TGTGCCAGCAAGGGGGCCGGGACAGATACGCAGTATTTT.

The gene calls are TRBV2 and TRBJ2-4; 14 bases line up with TRBD2. V lost 7 bases, J lost 0 bases, and 11 bases stayed unmatched. The CDR3 length is 19 residues. In germline, CDR1 is SNHLY, CDR2 FYNNEI. CDR3 amino acids: CASMMRGLAGVGAKNIQYF. The CDR3 DNA is TGTGCCAGCATGATGAGGGGACTAGCGGGAGTAGGAGCCAAAAACATTCAGTACTTC.

J is TRBJ2-3 and V is TRBV7-9; 14 bases line up with TRBD2. This CDR3 is built from 15 residues. Germline V lookup: CDR1 SEHNR, CDR2 FQNEAQ (reference sequence). After removal of 3 bases from V and 4 bases from J, the junction contained 0 bases not matched to a gene. CDR3 amino acids: CASSLTSGRADTQYF. The CDR3 bases are TGTGCCAGCAGCTTGACTAGCGGGAGGGCAGATACGCAGTATTTT. Full variable domain (rest looked up from reference TRBV7-9 and TRBJ2-3): DTGVSQNPRHKITKRGQNVTFRCDPISEHNRLYWYRQTLGQGPEFLTYFQNEAQLEKSRLLSDRFSAERPKGSFSTLEIQRTEQGDSAMYLCASSLTSGRADTQYFGPGTRLTVL.

CDR3 sequence reads: CASSLEEQGTRGYTF. In DNA form, the CDR3 reads TGTGCCAGCAGCTTAGAGGAACAGGGCACAAGGGGCTACACCTTC. V is TRBV7-9 and J is TRBJ1-2; tentative D call: TRBD1 (6 bases). The CDR3 is 15 residues long. V lost 1 base and J 8 bases, leaving 17 bases between the germline ends. The germline V gene has CDR1 SEHNR and CDR2 FQNEAQ (reference sequence).

The V gene is TRBV30, the J gene TRBJ1-2; no clear D gene. CDR1 and CDR2 from the germline V gene are GTSNPN and SVGIG (reference sequence). Trimming removed 0 bases at V and 2 bases at J, with 7 bases between. CDR3 size: 13 residues. The chain's CDR3 is CAWSVALNYGYTF. The CDR3 bases are TGTGCCTGGAGTGTAGCGCTGAACTATGGCTACACCTTC.

V usage is TRBV15 and J usage is TRBJ1-2; no firm D call. The germline V gene encodes CDR1 LNHNV and CDR2 YYDKDF (reference sequence). The V end was cut by 3 bases, the J end by 2 bases, with 4 bases between. The CDR3 totals 12 residues. The DNA for the CDR3 is TGTGCCACCAGCAGTTCGAACTATGGCTACACCTTC. Encoded protein: CATSSSNYGYTF.

For the CDR3, the DNA is TGTGCCAGCAGTTTAGCGGGAGTGACAGATACGCAGTATTTT. It codes for CASSLAGVTDTQYF. The chain carries TRBV28 and TRBJ2-3; TRBD2 matches 7 bases. Looked up from germline, CDR1 is MDHEN and CDR2 is SYDVKM. With V trimmed by 2 bases and J by 3 bases, 2 bases remained unmatched. The CDR3 has 14 amino acids.

This clone has just one count. The CDR3 DNA sequence: TGTGCCAGCAGCTTAACGGGGGAGGCCGGGGAGCTGTTTTTT. Translated, it gives CASSLTGEAGELFF. This rearrangement joins TRBV7-3 to TRBJ2-2; tentatively, D is TRBD2 (6 bases). The germline V gene encodes CDR1 SGHTA and CDR2 FQGTGA. Trimming pared 0 bases from V and 6 bases from J, leaving 8 bases between. The length of the CDR3 is 14 residues.